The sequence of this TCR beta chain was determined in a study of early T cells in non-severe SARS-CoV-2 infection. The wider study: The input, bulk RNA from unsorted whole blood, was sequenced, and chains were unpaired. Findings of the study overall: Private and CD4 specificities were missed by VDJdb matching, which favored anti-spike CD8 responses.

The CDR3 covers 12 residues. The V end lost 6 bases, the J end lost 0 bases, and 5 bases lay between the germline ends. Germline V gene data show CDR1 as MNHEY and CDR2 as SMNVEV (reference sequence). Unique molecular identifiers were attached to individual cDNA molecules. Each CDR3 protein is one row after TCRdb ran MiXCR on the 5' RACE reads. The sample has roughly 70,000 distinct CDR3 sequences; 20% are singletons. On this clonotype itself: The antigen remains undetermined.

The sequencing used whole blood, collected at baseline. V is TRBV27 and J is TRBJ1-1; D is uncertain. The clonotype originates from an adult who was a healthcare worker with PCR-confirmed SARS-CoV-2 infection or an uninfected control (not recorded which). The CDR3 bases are TGTGCCAGCAGAGGGATGAACACTGAAGCTTTCTTT. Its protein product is CASRGMNTEAFF.